This T cell receptor (beta chain) was captured in a study of T cell repertoires in cytomegalovirus infection (dated by TCRdb to about 2019). Broadly, across the study: Alongside well-studied HLA-B-restricted epitopes, the peptide stimulations were aimed at recently identified HLA-C-restricted CMV epitopes, whose presentation resists viral immunomodulation. Because public TCR beta signatures pointed to carriage of CMV infection together with the matching HLA type, the HLA type of each donor mattered for the analysis.

Paper-wide results and their limitations: Carriers of CMV infection plus the relevant HLA type were discriminated by the cumulative frequency of public TCR beta family members in the study cohort and in an independent approximately 400-donor cohort. In the ex vivo response, HLA-C-restricted CMV-specific TCR beta clonotypes were dominant, and in two of eight donors the single most frequent clonotype came from this HLA-C-restricted group.

This clonotype was observed a few times. Its target antigen remains unknown. No qualities accompany the bases; no much larger clone lies one base away. CDR1 and CDR2 were assigned from the germline V gene (reference sequence) as SEHNR and FQNEAQ. Relative to germline, V is 5 bases shorter and J is 5 bases shorter, with 12 bases between their ends. The CDR3 has 13 amino acids, counting the end cysteine and phenylalanine. Only the CDR3 DNA is retained, 39 bases long and in frame from the first base. The sample's treatment or condition, from its label and the paper: in vitro stimulation with specific CMV peptide epitopes to enrich CMV-specific T cells. The reads were generated on an Illumina HiSeq 1500. TCRdb trimmed the raw reads at Q25, called clones with MiXCR and kept productive beta chains. Rows are unified per CDR3 protein, each entry keeping the most common DNA and genes. The sample includes 700,000 to 950,000 distinct CDR3 sequences, with around a third observed a single time. Together, the top ten hold over 10% of the sample.

The specimen was cultured CD8+ T cells from PBMCs, collected from culture after CMV antigen stimulation. This TCR was sampled from a human donor in good health (CMV status not recorded). Some clones in this sample may be carry-over from other donors' samples. Recombination joined TRBV7-9 with TRBJ1-1, with the D gene uncertain. This receptor has the CDR3 CASSRSGVTEAFF. The nucleotides read TGTGCCAGCAGCCGTAGCGGGGTAACTGAAGCTTTCTTT.